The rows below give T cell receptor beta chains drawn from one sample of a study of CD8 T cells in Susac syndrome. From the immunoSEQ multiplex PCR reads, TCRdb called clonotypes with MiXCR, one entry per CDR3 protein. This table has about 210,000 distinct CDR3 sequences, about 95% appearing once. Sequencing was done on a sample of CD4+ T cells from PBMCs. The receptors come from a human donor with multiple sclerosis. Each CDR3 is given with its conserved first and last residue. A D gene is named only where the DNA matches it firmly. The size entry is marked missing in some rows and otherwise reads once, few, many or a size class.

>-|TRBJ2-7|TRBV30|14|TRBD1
CAWSNRDRGHEQYF
TGTGCCTGGAGCAACCGGGACAGGGGACACGAGCAGTACTTC
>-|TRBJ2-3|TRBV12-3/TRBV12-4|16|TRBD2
CASLPGTTSFTDTQYF
TGTGCCAGCCTCCCCGGGACTACCTCGTTCACAGATACGCAGTATTTT
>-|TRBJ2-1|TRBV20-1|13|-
CSAGRGTDNEQFF
TGCAGTGCTGGCAGGGGTACGGACAATGAGCAGTTCTTC
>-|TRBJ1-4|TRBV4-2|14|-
CASSQDTSNEKLLF
TGTGCCAGCAGCCAAGATACCAGTAATGAAAAACTGCTTTTT
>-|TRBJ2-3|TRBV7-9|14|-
CASTPETSTDTQYF
TGTGCCAGCACCCCCGAGACGAGCACAGATACGCAGTATTTT
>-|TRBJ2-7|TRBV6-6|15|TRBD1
CASRLGTGRSYEQYF
TGTGCCAGCAGACTCGGGACAGGGCGGTCCTACGAGCAGTACTTC
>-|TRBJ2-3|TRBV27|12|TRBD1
CASSPDRATQYF
TGTGCCAGCAGTCCGGACAGGGCAACGCAGTATTTT
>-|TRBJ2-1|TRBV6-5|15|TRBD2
CASSYPSGTSFEQFF
TGTGCCAGCAGTTACCCCTCCGGGACTAGCTTTGAGCAGTTCTTC
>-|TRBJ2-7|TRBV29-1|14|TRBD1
CSVHGTGESYEQYF
TGCAGCGTCCATGGGACAGGGGAATCCTACGAGCAGTACTTC
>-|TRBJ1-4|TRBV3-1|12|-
CASSPGTEKLFF
TGTGCCAGCAGCCCCGGGACTGAAAAACTGTTTTTT
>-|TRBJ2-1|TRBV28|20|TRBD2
CASSTRQGGGRVSSYNEQFF
TGTGCCAGCAGTACCCGACAGGGTGGCGGGAGGGTTAGCTCCTACAATGAGCAGTTCTTC
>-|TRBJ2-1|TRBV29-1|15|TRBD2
CSVERAGTANNEQFF
TGCAGCGTTGAACGAGCGGGAACCGCTAATAATGAGCAGTTCTTC
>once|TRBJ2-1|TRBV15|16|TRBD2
CATSRASGGAYNEQFF
TGTGCCACCAGCAGAGCCAGCGGGGGGGCCTACAATGAGCAGTTCTTC
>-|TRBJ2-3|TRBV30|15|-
CAWSGYRKGADTQYF
TGTGCCTGGAGTGGGTATCGGAAGGGGGCAGATACGCAGTATTTT
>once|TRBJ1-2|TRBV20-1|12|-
CSARIGGYGYTF
TGCAGTGCTAGAATTGGGGGCTATGGCTACACCTTC
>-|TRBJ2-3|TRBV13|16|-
CASSLVGLRSTDTQYF
TGTGCCAGCAGCTTGGTCGGGCTGAGATCCACAGATACGCAGTATTTT
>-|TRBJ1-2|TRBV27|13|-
CASSFQGSYGYTF
TGTGCCAGCAGTTTCCAGGGGAGCTATGGCTACACCTTC
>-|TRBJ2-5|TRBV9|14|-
CASSVSGTLETQYF
TGTGCCAGCAGCGTTTCCGGGACGTTGGAGACCCAGTACTTC
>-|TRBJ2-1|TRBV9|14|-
CASSRDNSYNEQFF
TGTGCCAGCAGCCGGGACAACTCCTACAATGAGCAGTTCTTC
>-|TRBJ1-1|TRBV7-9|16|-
CASSLPTGLVNTEAFF
TGTGCCAGCAGCTTACCAACAGGGTTGGTGAACACTGAAGCTTTCTTT
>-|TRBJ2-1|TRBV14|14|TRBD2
CASSQTAGGNEQFF
TGTGCCAGCAGCCAGACAGCGGGAGGCAATGAGCAGTTCTTC
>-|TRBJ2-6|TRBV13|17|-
CASSQGNRASGANVLTF
TGTGCCAGCAGCCAGGGGAACAGGGCGAGTGGGGCCAACGTCCTGACTTTC
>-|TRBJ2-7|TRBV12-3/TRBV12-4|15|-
CASSLGQGSSYEQYF
TGTGCCAGCAGTTTAGGTCAGGGGAGCTCCTACGAGCAGTACTTC
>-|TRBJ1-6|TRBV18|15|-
CASSALDKADSPLHF
TGTGCCAGCTCAGCCCTCGACAAGGCGGATTCACCCCTCCACTTT
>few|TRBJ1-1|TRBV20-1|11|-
CSASTNTEAFF
TGCAGTGCTAGCACGAACACTGAAGCTTTCTTT
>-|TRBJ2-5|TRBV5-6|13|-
CASSLPGEETQYF
TGTGCCAGCAGCTTGCCAGGGGAAGAGACCCAGTACTTC
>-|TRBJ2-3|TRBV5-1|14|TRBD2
CASSRSGNADTQYF
TGCGCCAGCAGCCGAAGCGGGAACGCAGATACGCAGTATTTT
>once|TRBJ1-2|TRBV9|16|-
CASSVGAPVKDYGYTF
TGTGCCAGCAGCGTAGGAGCTCCGGTTAAGGACTATGGCTACACCTTC
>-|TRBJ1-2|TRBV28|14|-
CASRIAQGWGGYTF
TGTGCCAGCCGCATTGCTCAAGGATGGGGTGGCTACACCTTC
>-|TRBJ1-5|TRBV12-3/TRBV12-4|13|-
CASSTRITGPQHF
TGTGCCAGCAGCACTCGGATCACCGGGCCCCAGCATTTT
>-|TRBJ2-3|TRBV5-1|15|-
CASSLAHGSTDTQYF
TGCGCCAGCAGCTTGGCCCACGGGAGCACAGATACGCAGTATTTT
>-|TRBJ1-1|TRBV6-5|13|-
CASSYSTSSEAFF
TGTGCCAGCAGTTACTCGACGTCATCTGAAGCTTTCTTT
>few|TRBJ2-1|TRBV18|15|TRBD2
CASSLLAGAYNEQFF
TGTGCCAGCTCGCTACTAGCGGGGGCCTACAATGAGCAGTTCTTC
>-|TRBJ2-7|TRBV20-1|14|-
CSASSPSSTYEQYF
TGCAGTGCTAGTTCGCCTAGCTCTACTTACGAGCAGTACTTC
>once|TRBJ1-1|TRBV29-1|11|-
CSVRVATEAFF
TGCAGCGTTCGGGTGGCCACTGAAGCTTTCTTT
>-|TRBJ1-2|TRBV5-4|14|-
CASSLDRGEFGYTF
TGTGCCAGCAGCTTGGATAGAGGGGAATTTGGCTACACCTTC
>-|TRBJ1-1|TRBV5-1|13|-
CASSETDNTEAFF
TGCGCCAGCAGCGAAACGGACAACACTGAAGCTTTCTTT
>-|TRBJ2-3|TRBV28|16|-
CASSSPDSASTDTQYF
TGTGCCAGCAGTTCCCCCGACTCCGCTAGCACAGATACGCAGTATTTT
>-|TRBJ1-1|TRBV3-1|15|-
CASSQRNGFNTEAFF
TGTGCCAGCAGCCAAAGAAACGGTTTTAACACTGAAGCTTTCTTT
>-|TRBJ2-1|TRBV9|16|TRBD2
CASSVVVGGPYNEQFF
TGTGCCAGCAGCGTAGTGGTGGGAGGGCCCTACAATGAGCAGTTCTTC
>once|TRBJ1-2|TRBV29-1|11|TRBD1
CSDRQGYGYTF
TGCAGCGACCGACAGGGTTATGGCTACACCTTC
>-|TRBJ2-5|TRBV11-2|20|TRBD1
CASSLEVPTGLHGYQETQYF
TGTGCCAGCAGCTTAGAGGTCCCGACAGGGCTACATGGGTACCAAGAGACCCAGTACTTC
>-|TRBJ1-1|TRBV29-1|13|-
CSGTLDKGLEAFF
TGCAGCGGGACATTGGACAAAGGTCTTGAAGCTTTCTTT
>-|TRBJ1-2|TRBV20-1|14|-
CSAIGAVTFYGYTF
TGCAGTGCTATTGGGGCGGTAACCTTCTATGGCTACACCTTC
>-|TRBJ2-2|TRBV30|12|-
CAWSPGTGELFF
TGTGCCTGGAGCCCGGGGACCGGGGAGCTGTTTTTT
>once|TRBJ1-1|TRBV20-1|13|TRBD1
CSAIQGGHTEAFF
TGCAGTGCTATACAGGGGGGACACACTGAAGCTTTCTTT
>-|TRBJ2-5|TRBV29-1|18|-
CSVYRDSGHLSYQETQYF
TGCAGCGTCTACCGTGACTCGGGACACCTATCGTACCAAGAGACCCAGTACTTC
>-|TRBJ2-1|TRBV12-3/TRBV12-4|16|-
CASSPQLRAGYNEQFF
TGTGCCAGCAGTCCTCAACTAAGGGCAGGCTACAATGAGCAGTTCTTC
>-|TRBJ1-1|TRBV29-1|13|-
CSVVLGGVAEAFF
TGCAGCGTTGTTTTAGGGGGGGTGGCCGAAGCTTTCTTT
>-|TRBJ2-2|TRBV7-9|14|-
CASSFTANTGELFF
TGTGCCAGCAGCTTTACGGCGAACACCGGGGAGCTGTTTTTT